This entry lists 18 T cell receptor beta chains sequenced from one sample in a study of T cell changes during pregnancy in multiple sclerosis. Sequencing was performed with immunoSEQ multiplex PCR; in TCRdb, only in-frame clones are kept and a portion is missing. The sample has tens of thousands of clones, roughly 90% seen once. Sequences were derived from peripheral blood, sampled before pregnancy. Receptor source: a female donor with multiple sclerosis, enrolled in a pregnancy study.

The J gene is TRBJ2-7, the V gene TRBV5-4; 11 bases map to TRBD1. J was trimmed by 2 bases and V by 4 bases; bases with no gene match: 5. The germline gives CDR1 SGHNT, CDR2 YYREEE (reference sequence). The CDR3 is 15 residues long. The CDR3 spells CASSPPGQGAYEQYF. CDR3 coding DNA: TGTGCCAGCAGCCCACCGGGACAGGGGGCCTACGAGCAGTACTTC.

This clone came up once. The chain has TRBV7-2 and TRBJ2-7; 7 positions match TRBD1. The CDR3 spans 14 residues. Trimming took 6 bases from V and 4 from J; bases not matched to a gene: 9. Germline V gives CDR1 SGHTA, CDR2 FQGNSA. CDR3 region: CASRPPGQSYEQYF. The DNA for the CDR3 is TGTGCCAGCAGGCCCCCGGGACAGAGTTACGAGCAGTACTTC.

This rearrangement joins TRBV10-3 to TRBJ1-1; the D gene is possibly TRBD1 (6 bases). CDR1 and CDR2 (germline): ENHRY, SYGVKD. Trimming removed 4 bases from V and 7 bases from J, with 13 bases in between. This CDR3 is built from 13 residues. The DNA for the CDR3 is TGTGCCATCAGTGGCCCTGAGGGGGTTGAAGCTTTCTTT. Translated, it gives CAISGPEGVEAFF.

The rearrangement links TRBV6-5 to TRBJ2-7, with D uncertain. Germline CDR1 and CDR2: MNHEY and SVGAGI. Trimming cost V 4 bases and J 5 bases, with 21 bases left between them. The CDR3 is 16 amino acids. This CDR3 reads CASSSPSRSASHEQYF. CDR3 nucleotides: TGTGCCAGCAGTTCCCCGTCGAGGTCAGCTAGTCACGAGCAGTACTTC.

This clone showed up just a few times. The chain uses TRBV19 and TRBJ1-2, with 8 nucleotides matching TRBD1. CDR3 length: 15 residues. After removal of 6 bases from V and 4 bases from J, the junction contained 10 bases not matched to a gene. The V gene's germline CDR1 is LNHDA and CDR2 SQIVND (reference sequence). The DNA for the CDR3 is TGTGCCAGTAGCCTGACAGGGGAGCGGATCTATGGCTACACCTTC. Translated, it gives CASSLTGERIYGYTF.

V is TRBV9 and J is TRBJ2-3, with a weak D call TRBD2 (5 bases). Germline CDR1 SGDLS, CDR2 YYNGEE. Trimming cost V 2 bases and J 3 bases, with 13 bases left between them. The CDR3 runs 15 residues. The CDR3 region has the DNA TGTGCCAGCAGCGTTTCGACTATTAATACAGATACGCAGTATTTT. It codes for CASSVSTINTDTQYF.

The J gene is TRBJ2-1, the V gene TRBV6-5; 8 bases match TRBD2. Germline V gives CDR1 MNHEY, CDR2 SVGAGI. This CDR3 is built from 16 residues. With V trimmed by 0 bases and J by 9 bases, 10 bases remained unmatched. CDR3 residues: CASSYSPGGPTGEQFF. CDR3 coding DNA: TGTGCCAGCAGTTACTCACCGGGAGGGCCAACTGGTGAGCAGTTCTTC.

The chain has TRBV2 and TRBJ2-1; 9 nucleotides align to TRBD2. The CDR3 loop spans 15 amino acids. Germline V gives CDR1 SNHLY, CDR2 FYNNEI. V dropped 1 base and J dropped 7; count of bases not matched to a gene: 5. The CDR3 protein is CASSEGLAGRNEQFF. CDR3 coding DNA: TGTGCCAGCAGTGAAGGGCTAGCGGGAAGGAATGAGCAGTTCTTC.

The rearrangement uses TRBV29-1 and TRBJ1-1, with D possibly being TRBD1 (5 bases). Trimming took off 1 base at V and 4 bases at J, with 16 bases between the two ends. The CDR3 length is 15 residues. Germline values: CDR1 SQVTM, CDR2 ANQGSEA. The CDR3 DNA reads TGCAGCGTTGAAGTTATTGTGGGCAGGGTCACTGAAGCTTTCTTT. This codes for CSVEVIVGRVTEAFF.

This chain links TRBV28 with TRBJ1-4, with 7 positions matching TRBD1. Trimming removed 1 base from V and 6 bases from J; junction bases left unmatched: 5. Germline-derived CDR1 and CDR2 are MDHEN and SYDVKM. The CDR3 spans 15 residues. The chain's CDR3 is CASSLLGGAYEKLFF. DNA of the CDR3: TGTGCCAGCAGTTTATTAGGGGGCGCTTATGAAAAACTGTTTTTT.

The J gene is TRBJ2-3, the V gene TRBV6-5, with 8 bases matching TRBD2. The CDR3 is 14 amino acids. V was clipped by 5 bases and J by 5 bases; unmatched bases: 6. Germline V gene sequence: CDR1 MNHEY, CDR2 SVGAGI. CDR3: CASSPGLERDTQYF. The CDR3 nucleotides read TGTGCCAGCAGTCCGGGACTAGAGAGAGATACGCAGTATTTT.

The chain has TRBV7-2 and TRBJ2-3; 9 nucleotides match TRBD1. The CDR3 totals 14 residues. V lost 5 bases to trimming and J lost 6 bases; unmatched junction nucleotides: 6. Germline V gene data show CDR1 as SGHTA and CDR2 as FQGNSA. Here the CDR3 DNA reads TGTGCCAGCAGCCTGGACAGGGGTTCGGATACGCAGTATTTT. Encoded protein: CASSLDRGSDTQYF.

The genes are TRBV18 and TRBJ2-2; 8 bases are a match to TRBD1. Germline CDR1 is KGHSH and CDR2 is LQKENI. The CDR3 length is 15 residues. V was pared by 6 bases and J by 4 bases, with 7 bases of the junction left unmatched. The CDR3 DNA sequence: TGTGCCAGCTCTCCGCTTGACAGGGGCACCGGGGAGCTGTTTTTT. Its translation is CASSPLDRGTGELFF.

This rearrangement joins TRBV5-4 to TRBJ2-6; 12 bases match TRBD2. This CDR3 region has 19 residues. Germline loops: CDR1 SGHNT, CDR2 YYREEE (reference sequence). After removal of 0 bases from V and 0 bases from J, the junction contained 4 bases not matched to a gene. CDR3 nucleotides: TGTGCCAGCAGCTTGGGACTAGCGGGGGTAGGCTCTGGGGCCAACGTCCTGACTTTC. Translating gives CASSLGLAGVGSGANVLTF.

The chain recombines TRBV7-9 with TRBJ1-2, with a tentative D call TRBD1 (5 bases). The V end was cut by 2 bases, the J end by 8 bases, with 12 bases between. CDR1 and CDR2 from the germline V gene are SEHNR and FQNEAQ (reference sequence). The CDR3 has 13 residues. CDR3 loop: CASSLSGQGGYTF. In DNA form, the CDR3 reads TGTGCCAGCAGCTTAAGTGGGCAGGGAGGCTACACCTTC.

This clone was counted once. The rearrangement joins TRBV11-2 to TRBJ2-1, with 9 bases matching TRBD2. The CDR3 is made up of 15 amino acids. The germline gives CDR1 SGHAT, CDR2 FQNNGV. V lost 6 bases and J lost 7; bases outside the gene matches: 10. The CDR3 spells CASRSPGLARNEQFF. Here the CDR3 DNA reads TGTGCCAGCAGGTCTCCGGGACTAGCAAGGAATGAGCAGTTCTTC.

The chain links TRBV27 to TRBJ1-2; tentatively, D is TRBD1 (6 bases). The CDR3 is made up of 15 amino acids. Germline V lookup: CDR1 MNHEY, CDR2 SMNVEV (reference sequence). Trimming cost V 7 bases and J 2 bases, with 17 bases left between them. CDR3 bases: TGTGCCAGCACCCTCTCGGGGGGCTTGAACTATGGCTACACCTTC. Its translation: CASTLSGGLNYGYTF.

The DNA for the CDR3 is TGCGCCAGCAGCCAAGAAGTCGTTTCCGGGGCTGAAGCTTTCTTT. This sequence encodes CASSQEVVSGAEAFF. V and J are TRBV4-3 and TRBJ1-1; D ambiguous. V was trimmed by 0 bases and J by 6 bases, leaving 14 bases between them. This CDR3 has 15 residues. The germline V gene encodes CDR1 LGHNA and CDR2 YSLEER.